The 26 T cell receptor beta chains listed next were all sequenced from one sample in a study of tumor and adjacent non-tumor tissue in lung cancer. The library came from three nested PCR rounds adapted from ARM-PCR protocols. MiXCR was run by TCRdb on the multiplex PCR reads, yielding one entry per CDR3 protein. The table includes fewer than 85,000 distinct CDR3 sequences, over 75% detected once. RNA was extracted from bulk tissue without any cell sorting. The sample comprised lung tumor tissue. All receptors derive from a woman aged 45-65 years with non-small cell lung cancer.

Concerning this clonotype: The junction departs from the called germline gene at one end, perhaps through a read error. The chain joins TRBV11-2 to TRBJ2-3, with 7 bases fitting TRBD1. The CDR3 loop spans 13 amino acids. Looked up from germline, CDR1 is SGHAT and CDR2 is FQNNGV. The CDR3 loop is CVSSLNRGDRQYF. Written as DNA, the CDR3 is TGTGTCAGCAGCTTAAACAGGGGAGATAGGCAGTATTTT.

Remarks on this clonotype: Germline is not matched at one junction end, which may reflect a read error. The J gene is TRBJ2-6, the V gene TRBV5-1; D possibly corresponds to TRBD2 (6 bases). The CDR3 covers 16 residues. Germline CDR1 and CDR2: SGHRS and YFSETQ. The DNA for the CDR3 is TGCGCCAACAGGCGGGACGCCGGCTCTGGGACCAACGTCCTGACTTTC. This encodes CANRRDAGSGTNVLTF.

On this clonotype itself: Possible read error: a much larger clone is one base away. The chain combines TRBV20-1 with TRBJ2-5; D might be TRBD1 (5 bases). The V and J ends lost 7 bases and 5 bases respectively, with 14 bases between them. Looked up from germline, CDR1 is DFQATT and CDR2 is SNEGSKA (reference sequence). The CDR3 is 12 residues long. This CDR3 is CSVTRAGETQYF. The CDR3 DNA reads TGCAGTGTAACCAGGGCCGGCGAGACCCAGTACTTC.

About this clonotype: One end of the junction is discordant with germline, which a read error may explain. The chain is built from TRBV11-2 and TRBJ2-1, with D unresolved. The CDR3 sequence is 15 residues long. CDR1 and CDR2 (germline): SGHAT, FQNNGV. The CDR3 sequence is CAITSLVGSCNEQFF. CDR3 coding DNA: TGTGCCATCACCTCTTTGGTGGGATCCTGCAATGAGCAGTTCTTC.

For this clonotype: The junction shows a germline mismatch at one end, possibly a read error. The chain carries TRBV6-5 and TRBJ1-1; 7 bases map to TRBD1. Germline V lookup: CDR1 MNHEY, CDR2 SVGAGI. This CDR3 comprises 14 residues. The CDR3 here is CANSLRGGVTEAFF. The CDR3 DNA is TGTGCCAACAGTCTCAGGGGGGGTGTCACTGAAGCTTTCTTT.

This clonotype showed up just once. A read error may account for a junction end that differs from germline. The V call is TRBV6-1, the J call TRBJ1-5; the D gene is possibly TRBD1 (5 bases). The germline V gene has CDR1 MNHNS and CDR2 SASEGT. The CDR3 sequence is 15 residues long. The CDR3, as DNA: TGTGCCAGCAATAGAGGGGTCGGCTGCAATCAGCCTCAGCATTTT. It encodes CASNRGVGCNQPQHF.

This clonotype was detected only once. One end of the junction is discordant with germline, which a read error may explain. The chain uses TRBV29-1 and TRBJ2-3, with D perhaps matching TRBD1 (5 bases). The CDR3 has 11 amino acids. The germline gives CDR1 SQVTM, CDR2 ANQGSEA. CDR3 DNA sequence: TGCAGCGCTGACAGCAGAGATACGCAGTATTTT. This sequence encodes CSADSRDTQYF.

As regards this clonotype: A much larger clone sits a single nucleotide away, making a read error possible. The CDR3 does not end in the conserved phenylalanine or tryptophan, so this is likely a read error. The chain recombines TRBV6-4 with TRBJ2-3; 9 bases are a match to TRBD2. This CDR3 spans 15 amino acids. Germline CDR1 and CDR2: MRHNA and SNTAGT. V lost 4 bases and J lost 1; bases outside the gene matches: 3. The CDR3 DNA is TGTGCCAGCAGTGGCGGGAGGGCCGGCACAGATACGCAGTATTCT. As protein: CASSGGRAGTDTQYS.

As concerns this clonotype: A read error may account for a junction end that differs from germline. The CDR3 nucleotides read TGTGTCAGCAGCTCGGACTCCTATGGCTACACCTTC. Amino acid sequence: CVSSSDSYGYTF. J is TRBJ1-2 and V is TRBV11-2; D not certain. The CDR3 is 12 residues long. In germline, CDR1 is SGHAT, CDR2 FQNNGV.

This clonotype was counted ten times or more. The gene calls are TRBV5-1 and TRBJ2-2; TRBD2 matches 13 bases. The germline V gene has CDR1 SGHRS and CDR2 YFSETQ. The CDR3 contains 16 residues. V lost 4 bases to trimming and J lost 6 bases; unmatched junction nucleotides: 6. The CDR3 here is CASSTGTSGTSGELFF. In DNA form, the CDR3 reads TGCGCCAGCAGCACCGGGACTAGCGGGACATCCGGGGAGCTGTTTTTT.

The V and J genes are TRBV6-5 and TRBJ2-3; D may be TRBD1 (7 bases). Per the germline V gene, CDR1 is MNHEY and CDR2 is SVGAGI. The ends were cut back, 7 bases at V and 3 bases at J, with 11 bases in the middle. The CDR3 is made up of 13 amino acids. Here the CDR3 reads CASIQGGTDTQYF. CDR3 nucleotide sequence: TGTGCCAGCATTCAGGGGGGAACAGATACGCAGTATTTT.

The chain couples TRBV20-1 to TRBJ1-3; D is uncertain. This CDR3 region has 17 residues. In germline, CDR1 is DFQATT, CDR2 SNEGSKA (reference sequence). The germline V and J ends were trimmed by 7 bases and 0 bases, with 22 bases remaining between them. This CDR3 reads CSDKDPRNLNSGNTIYF. The DNA for the CDR3 is TGCAGTGATAAAGATCCTCGGAACCTCAACTCTGGAAACACCATATATTTT.

About this clonotype itself: The germline gene is not matched at one end of the junction; a read error may be the cause. The chain uses TRBV11-2 and TRBJ2-5, with 7 bases aligning to TRBD1. This CDR3 comprises 13 residues. Germline V gene sequence: CDR1 SGHAT, CDR2 FQNNGV. The CDR3 loop is CASNSTGEESQYF. The CDR3 DNA follows: TGTGCCAGCAACTCTACAGGGGAAGAGAGCCAGTACTTC. The whole variable domain, remainder taken from reference TRBV11-2 and TRBJ2-5, is EAGVAQSPRYKIIEKRQSVAFWCNPISGHATLYWYQQILGQGPKLLIQFQNNGVVDDSQLPKDRFSAERLKGVDSTLKIQPAKLEDSAVYLCASNSTGEESQYFGPGTRLLVL.

This clonotype is medium-sized within its sample. CDR3 sequence (DNA): TGTGCCAGCAGTCTAGCGGGAGACACCGGGGAGCTGTTTTTT. Protein: CASSLAGDTGELFF. This chain connects TRBV11-3 to TRBJ2-2; 10 nucleotides match TRBD2. Trimming removed 6 bases from V and 3 bases from J; junction bases left unmatched: 1. This CDR3 is 14 amino acids long. Looked up from germline, CDR1 is SGHNT and CDR2 is YENEEA.

This clonotype was observed a few times. At one end the junction does not follow the germline gene, possibly because of a read error. V and J are TRBV2 and TRBJ2-1, with D possibly matching TRBD1 (5 bases). Germline V gene lookup returns CDR1 SNHLY and CDR2 FYNNEI. The CDR3 sequence is 13 residues long. The CDR3 DNA reads as TGTGCCTGCAGTTTAGACAGCAACAATGAGCAGTTCTTC. Protein: CACSLDSNNEQFF.

For this clonotype: Germline and junction disagree at one end, which may indicate a read error. The chain couples TRBV20-1 to TRBJ1-6; D remains unclear. This CDR3 region has 13 residues. Germline V CDR1 and CDR2: DFQATT, SNEGSKA (reference sequence). The CDR3 region is CSAPKGDNSSLHF. The DNA of the CDR3 is TGCAGTGCACCGAAAGGCGATAATTCATCCCTCCACTTT.

Concerning this clonotype itself: This could be a read error, since a much larger clone is one nucleotide away. The chain is built from TRBV29-1 and TRBJ1-5, with 11 bases that match TRBD1. This CDR3 comprises 16 residues. Germline loops: CDR1 SQVTM, CDR2 ANQGSEA. The CDR3 region is CSVRNGTGGSNQPRHF. The CDR3 DNA is TGCAGCGTACGAAACGGGACAGGGGGTAGCAATCAGCCCCGGCATTTT.

As to this clonotype: At one end the junction does not follow the germline gene, possibly because of a read error. J is TRBJ2-1 and V is TRBV4-1, with a possible D match to TRBD2 (6 bases). The CDR3 loop spans 16 amino acids. In germline, CDR1 is MGHRA, CDR2 YSYEKL. Written as DNA, the CDR3 is TGCGCCAGTAGCCAAGAGTTGGGGAGGTCCTACAGTGAGCAGTTCTTC. Amino acids: CASSQELGRSYSEQFF.

The chain is built from TRBV11-2 and TRBJ1-5, with D possibly matching TRBD1 (6 bases). The V gene's germline CDR1 is SGHAT and CDR2 FQNNGV. The CDR3 is 15 residues long. CDR3 DNA: TGTGTCAGTGGCGCGGAGGGGGTTAGCAATCAGCCCCAGCATTTT. Translation: CVSGAEGVSNQPQHF.

With respect to this clonotype: Germline and junction disagree at one end, which may indicate a read error. V usage is TRBV29-1 and J usage is TRBJ2-5, with D unclear. Per germline, CDR1 SQVTM and CDR2 ANQGSEA. The length of the CDR3 is 12 residues. The CDR3, as DNA: TGCAACGTTGTTAGACGGTTCGAGACCCAGTACTTC. It yields the protein CNVVRRFETQYF.

This clonotype has just a few counts. The junction does not match germline at one end; this may be a read error. This chain connects TRBV16 to TRBJ1-1; D is perhaps TRBD1 (5 bases). From germline, CDR1 is KGHSY and CDR2 FQNENV. The length of the CDR3 is 14 residues. CDR3 amino acids: CASSRSGGNIEAFF. The CDR3 region has the DNA TGTGCCAGCAGCCGTTCCGGGGGGAACATTGAAGCTTTCTTT.

In the case of this clonotype: This may be a read error, as it is one base from a much larger clone. The chain links TRBV30 to TRBJ2-7; 7 nucleotides align to TRBD1. V was clipped by 0 bases and J by 4 bases; unmatched bases: 6. The CDR3 is 14 amino acids. Germline V gene sequence: CDR1 GTSNPN, CDR2 SVGIG (reference sequence). CDR3 nucleotides: TGTGCCTGGAGTGTAACGGGACAGCAATACGAGCAGTACTTC. Protein sequence: CAWSVTGQQYEQYF.

The chain recombines TRBV11-3 with TRBJ2-2, with 11 bases aligning to TRBD2. V was pared by 10 bases and J by 4 bases, with 5 bases of the junction left unmatched. The germline V gene has CDR1 SGHNT and CDR2 YENEEA. This CDR3 is 14 amino acids long. The CDR3: CAKILAGGTGELFF. The CDR3 DNA is TGTGCCAAGATCCTAGCGGGGGGCACCGGGGAGCTGTTTTTT.

As regards this clonotype: A single base separates this from a much larger clone, so it may be a read error. This chain connects TRBV5-1 to TRBJ2-7; D might be TRBD2 (6 bases). The CDR3 totals 15 residues. CDR1 is SGHRS and CDR2 is YFSETQ in the germline V gene. The CDR3 DNA sequence: TGCGCCAGCAGGAGACTAGACGGACCCTCCTACGAGCTGTACTTC. Translating it yields CASRRLDGPSYELYF.

In its sample, this clonotype ranks as medium-sized. The chain links TRBV6-5 to TRBJ1-1; 9 bases line up with TRBD1. Germline V gives CDR1 MNHEY, CDR2 SVGAGI. V trimming: 7 bases; J trimming: 4 bases; junction bases outside the gene matches: 7. The CDR3 totals 14 residues. The CDR3 region has the DNA TGTGCCAGCACCTCACAGGGGGCTGTCACTGAAGCTTTCTTT. This sequence encodes CASTSQGAVTEAFF.

CDR3 coding DNA: TGTGCCAGCAGCCAAGACCTTACTAGCAATGAGTCCCAGCATTTT. Translating gives CASSQDLTSNESQHF. V is TRBV4-2 and J is TRBJ1-5; no clear D. The CDR3 loop spans 15 amino acids. V gave up 0 bases and J gave up 11 bases, with 17 bases separating them. The V gene's germline CDR1 is LGHNA and CDR2 YNFKEQ.